A selection of T cell receptor beta chains follows, all from one sample in a study of T cells in tuberculosis. Only in-frame clones appear in the TCRdb table, and some are missing; sequencing was by immunoSEQ multiplex PCR. Of around 25,000 clones listed, more than 80% were seen once; the top ten hold about a sixth. Sequenced sample: PBMCs. The receptors were sampled from a donor aged 5-35 years with latent tuberculosis or without tuberculosis infection. Some clones in this sample may be carry-over from other donors' samples. Both conserved end residues are part of each CDR3. The D gene is left open where the match is weak. Clone size appears in some rows only: once, few, many, or a class for an expanded clone.

j_call | v_call | clone_size | d_call | cdr3_aa | cdr3_nt
TRBJ1-5 | TRBV7-9 | NA | NA | CASSPGRGFDSNQPQHF | TGTGCCAGCAGCCCAGGGAGGGGATTTGATAGCAATCAGCCCCAGCATTTT
TRBJ1-5 | TRBV21-1 | NA | NA | CASSKWGQGAFELNQPQHF | NA
TRBJ2-7 | TRBV27 | NA | TRBD1 | CASRRGQPSSYEQYF | TGTGCCAGCAGGAGGGGACAGCCGAGCTCCTACGAGCAGTACTTC
TRBJ1-3 | TRBV10-3 | NA | TRBD1 | CAIGGAGGTGNTIYF | TGTGCCATCGGGGGAGCAGGGGGCACTGGAAACACCATATATTTT
TRBJ1-5 | TRBV7-9 | once | NA | CASSPPGGSNQPQHF | TGTGCCAGCAGCCCCCCGGGGGGGAGCAATCAGCCCCAGCATTTT
TRBJ1-5 | TRBV25-1 | NA | NA | CASSEGHSVEPQHF | TGTGCCTCCAGTGAGGGACACTCTGTGGAGCCCCAGCATTTT
TRBJ2-2 | TRBV7-2 | NA | NA | CASSASSITGELFF | TGTGCCAGCAGCGCCAGTAGCATCACCGGGGAGCTGTTTTTT
TRBJ1-2 | TRBV6-1 | once | NA | CASSEVYSGEGYGYTF | TGTGCCAGCAGTGAAGTGTATTCGGGGGAAGGCTATGGCTACACCTTC
TRBJ2-2 | TRBV5-6 | NA | NA | CASSFTVLAGPGELFF | TGTGCCAGCAGCTTTACAGTTTTGGCAGGCCCTGGGGAGCTGTTTTTT
TRBJ2-3 | TRBV29-1 | NA | NA | CSADLGRKYNTQYF | TGCAGCGCTGACTTAGGGAGAAAATATAATACGCAGTATTTT
TRBJ1-1 | TRBV5-1 | NA | TRBD1 | CASKATGAGNTEAFF | TGCGCCAGCAAAGCTACAGGGGCCGGGAACACTGAAGCTTTCTTT
TRBJ2-7 | TRBV11-2 | NA | TRBD2 | CASSSIALAGVNEQYF | TGTGCCAGCAGCTCCATTGCACTAGCGGGAGTCAACGAGCAGTACTTC
TRBJ1-5 | TRBV30 | NA | NA | CALGRAYSNQPQHF | TGTGCCCTAGGGAGGGCCTATAGCAATCAGCCCCAGCATTTT
TRBJ1-1 | TRBV6-5 | NA | NA | CASSDRGGTEAFF | TGTGCCAGCAGTGACCGGGGGGGCACTGAAGCTTTCTTT
TRBJ2-1 | TRBV7-2 | NA | TRBD1 | CASSRGQGWNEQFF | TGTGCCAGCAGCCGAGGACAGGGTTGGAATGAGCAGTTCTTC
TRBJ2-2 | TRBV29-1 | NA | NA | CSVHMQGRDTGELFF | TGCAGCGTCCACATGCAGGGTAGGGACACCGGGGAGCTGTTTTTT
TRBJ1-2 | TRBV30 | NA | TRBD1 | CAFLTGIGGYTF | TGTGCCTTCTTGACAGGGATCGGTGGCTACACCTTC
TRBJ2-2 | TRBV2 | NA | NA | CASSGGANTGELFF | TGTGCCAGCAGCGGAGGGGCGAACACCGGGGAGCTGTTTTTT
TRBJ2-7 | TRBV4-3 | few | TRBD1 | CASSQDAGQGSSYEQYF | TGCGCCAGCAGCCAAGACGCGGGACAGGGGTCTTCATACGAGCAGTACTTC
TRBJ2-7 | TRBV14 | NA | TRBD2 | CASSKTAGGAYEQYF | TGTGCCAGCAGCAAGACGGCGGGAGGGGCCTACGAGCAGTACTTC
TRBJ2-3 | TRBV6-5 | NA | NA | CASTQRDGGRDTQYF | TGTGCCAGCACCCAACGGGACGGGGGTAGGGATACGCAGTATTTT
TRBJ1-1 | TRBV4-1 | NA | NA | CASSQEVSVADTEAFF | TGCGCCAGCAGCCAAGAAGTATCGGTTGCGGACACTGAAGCTTTCTTT
TRBJ2-1 | TRBV21-1 | NA | NA | CASSKWPFRTRIYNEQFF | TGTGCCAGCAGCAAATGGCCTTTTAGGACTAGGATATACAATGAGCAGTTCTTC
TRBJ2-1 | TRBV4-2 | NA | TRBD2 | CASSQDWAWAGVTNEQFF | TGTGCCAGCAGCCAAGATTGGGCTTGGGCGGGAGTAACTAATGAGCAGTTCTTC
TRBJ1-5 | TRBV19 | NA | TRBD1 | CASSRQGQSNQPQHF | TGTGCCAGTAGTAGACAGGGCCAAAGCAATCAGCCCCAGCATTTT
TRBJ2-1 | TRBV18 | NA | TRBD1 | CASSPELQGAFDEQFF | TGTGCCAGCTCACCAGAGTTACAGGGGGCTTTCGATGAGCAGTTCTTC
TRBJ2-1 | TRBV7-2 | NA | TRBD2 | CASSLLAGVAPSYNEQFF | TGTGCCAGCAGCTTACTAGCGGGAGTGGCCCCCTCCTACAATGAGCAGTTCTTC
TRBJ2-2 | TRBV11-2 | NA | TRBD1 | CASGLDRERTGELFF | TGTGCCAGCGGTCTCGACAGGGAGAGAACCGGGGAGCTGTTTTTT
TRBJ2-7 | TRBV2 | NA | NA | CASSEALRGRPYEQYF | TGTGCCAGCAGTGAAGCGCTCAGGGGTCGACCCTACGAGCAGTACTTC
TRBJ2-7 | TRBV9 | NA | TRBD1 | CASSPGTGAYEQYF | TGTGCCAGCAGTCCCGGGACAGGGGCCTACGAGCAGTACTTC
TRBJ2-1 | TRBV7-3 | NA | NA | CASSLGGGLGVYEQFF | TGTGCCAGCAGCTTAGGGGGCGGCCTCGGGGTCTATGAGCAGTTCTTC
TRBJ2-1 | TRBV19 | NA | TRBD1 | CATTGTAFNEQFF | TGTGCCACCACCGGGACAGCCTTTAATGAGCAGTTCTTC
TRBJ2-5 | TRBV18 | NA | NA | CASSPPEPGNRETQYF | TGTGCCAGCTCACCACCGGAGCCAGGGAATAGAGAGACCCAGTACTTC
TRBJ1-3 | TRBV10-3 | NA | NA | CAAQTIDSGNTIYF | TGTGCCGCCCAAACAATCGACTCTGGAAACACCATATATTTT
TRBJ1-4 | TRBV18 | NA | TRBD1 | CASSRQGSDEKLFF | TGTGCCAGCTCGAGACAGGGGTCGGATGAAAAACTGTTTTTT
TRBJ2-1 | TRBV21-1 | NA | NA | CASSKNPGILAGGVQGYNEQFF | TGTGCCAGCAGCAAAAATCCCGGAATACTAGCGGGAGGAGTACAAGGGTACAATGAGCAGTTCTTC
TRBJ2-1 | TRBV18 | NA | TRBD2 | CASSPGVAGDNEQFF | TGTGCCAGCTCACCAGGAGTAGCGGGGGACAATGAGCAGTTCTTC
TRBJ2-5 | TRBV15 | NA | TRBD1 | CATSTRTGGLETQYF | TGTGCCACCAGCACCCGGACAGGGGGTCTAGAGACCCAGTACTTC
TRBJ2-7 | TRBV7-3 | NA | NA | CASSWRGRIVDEQYF | TGTGCCAGCAGCTGGAGGGGACGGATCGTCGACGAGCAGTACTTC
TRBJ2-2 | TRBV7-9 | once | NA | CASTASEYTGELFF | TGTGCCAGCACCGCGTCGGAGTACACCGGGGAGCTGTTTTTT
TRBJ1-4 | TRBV10-1 | NA | NA | CASSDTGTRATNEKLFF | TGCGCCAGCAGTGATACCGGGACACGAGCAACTAATGAAAAACTGTTTTTT
TRBJ1-3 | TRBV10-3 | NA | TRBD1 | CAISGTGTGGSGNTIYF | TGTGCCATCAGTGGGACAGGGACCGGAGGCTCTGGAAACACCATATATTTT
TRBJ1-2 | TRBV19 | NA | NA | CATWTSLNYGYTF | TGTGCCACATGGACAAGCCTAAACTATGGCTACACCTTC
TRBJ2-6 | TRBV5-1 | NA | NA | CASSQGVGSGANVLTF | TGCGCCAGCAGCCAAGGGGTGGGCTCTGGGGCCAACGTCCTGACTTTC
TRBJ2-2 | TRBV12-5 | NA | TRBD1 | CASGLVSGTGRVGELFF | TGTGCTAGTGGTTTGGTTTCCGGGACAGGGAGAGTCGGGGAGCTGTTTTTT
TRBJ1-2 | TRBV9 | once | TRBD1 | CASSPVGTAYGYTF | TGTGCCAGCAGCCCTGTGGGGACAGCCTATGGCTACACCTTC
TRBJ1-1 | TRBV5-1 | NA | NA | CASSYGGDYTEAFF | TGCGCCAGCAGCTACGGGGGGGATTACACTGAAGCTTTCTTT
TRBJ1-1 | TRBV7-4 | NA | TRBD1 | CASSLPKGEQGGSEAFF | TGTGCCAGCAGCTTACCGAAAGGGGAACAGGGGGGCTCGGAAGCTTTCTTT
TRBJ2-7 | TRBV5-8 | NA | NA | CASSLTGDYEQYF | TGTGCCAGCAGCTTAACAGGCGACTACGAGCAGTACTTC
TRBJ1-2 | TRBV23-1 | NA | TRBD1 | CASRDRRNYGYTF | TGCGCCAGCAGGGACAGGCGTAACTATGGCTACACCTTC
TRBJ1-3 | TRBV5-1 | NA | TRBD1 | CASSQAGTGSFSGNTIYF | TGCGCCAGCAGCCAAGCAGGGACAGGGAGTTTCTCTGGAAACACCATATATTTT
TRBJ1-2 | TRBV20-1 | NA | NA | CSANSGNGYTF | TGCAGTGCTAATTCAGGCAATGGCTACACCTTC
TRBJ1-5 | TRBV28 | few | TRBD1 | CASRTGGTAGNQPQHF | TGTGCCAGCAGGACAGGGGGGACAGCCGGCAATCAGCCCCAGCATTTT
TRBJ1-4 | TRBV25-1 | NA | NA | CAGGWKDATNEKLFF | TGTGCCGGGGGGTGGAAGGACGCAACTAATGAAAAACTGTTTTTT
TRBJ2-7 | TRBV5-1 | NA | TRBD2 | CASSFGGEHEQYF | TGCGCCAGCAGCTTCGGGGGGGAGCACGAGCAGTACTTC
TRBJ2-7 | TRBV10-3 | once | TRBD1 | CAISGDRGHEQYF | TGTGCCATCAGTGGAGACAGGGGACATGAGCAGTACTTC
TRBJ2-6 | TRBV30 | few | NA | CAWSAGQGNVLTF | TGTGCCTGGAGTGCTGGACAAGGCAACGTCCTGACTTTC
TRBJ1-1 | TRBV7-8 | NA | NA | CASSRVTAIMNTEAFF | TGTGCCAGCAGCCGGGTGACAGCGATCATGAACACTGAAGCTTTCTTT
TRBJ1-2 | TRBV5-1 | NA | NA | CASSWGDSNYGYTF | TGCGCCAGCAGCTGGGGCGACAGTAACTATGGCTACACCTTC
TRBJ1-5 | TRBV7-2 | NA | NA | CASSLGGLGQPQHF | TGTGCCAGCAGCTTGGGGGGGCTTGGTCAGCCCCAGCATTTT